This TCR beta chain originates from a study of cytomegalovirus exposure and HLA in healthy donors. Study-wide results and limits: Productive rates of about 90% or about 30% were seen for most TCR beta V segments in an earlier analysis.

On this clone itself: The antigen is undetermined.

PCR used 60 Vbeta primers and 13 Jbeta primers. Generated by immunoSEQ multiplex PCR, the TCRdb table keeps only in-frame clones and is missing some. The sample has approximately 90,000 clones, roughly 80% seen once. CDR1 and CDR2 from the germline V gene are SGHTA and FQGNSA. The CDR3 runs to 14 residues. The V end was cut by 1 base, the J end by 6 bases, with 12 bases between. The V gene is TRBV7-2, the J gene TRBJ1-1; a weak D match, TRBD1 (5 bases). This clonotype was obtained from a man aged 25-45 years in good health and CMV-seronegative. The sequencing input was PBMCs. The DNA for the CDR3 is TGTGCCAGCAGCTTAGAGGGGCGTGCGGCTGAAGCTTTCTTT. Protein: CASSLEGRAAEAFF.